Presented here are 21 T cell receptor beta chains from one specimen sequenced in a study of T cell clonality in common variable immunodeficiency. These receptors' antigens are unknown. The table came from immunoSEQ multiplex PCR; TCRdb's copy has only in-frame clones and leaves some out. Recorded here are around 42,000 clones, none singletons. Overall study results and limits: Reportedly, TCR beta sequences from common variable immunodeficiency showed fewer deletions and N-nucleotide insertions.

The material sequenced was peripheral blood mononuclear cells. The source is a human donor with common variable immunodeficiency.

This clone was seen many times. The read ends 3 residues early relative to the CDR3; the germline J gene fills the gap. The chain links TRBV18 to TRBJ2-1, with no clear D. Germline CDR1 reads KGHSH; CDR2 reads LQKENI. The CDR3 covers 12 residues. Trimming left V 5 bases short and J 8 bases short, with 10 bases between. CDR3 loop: CASSSIRDEQFF. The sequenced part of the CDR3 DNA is TGTGCCAGCTCAAGCATTCGGGATGAG.

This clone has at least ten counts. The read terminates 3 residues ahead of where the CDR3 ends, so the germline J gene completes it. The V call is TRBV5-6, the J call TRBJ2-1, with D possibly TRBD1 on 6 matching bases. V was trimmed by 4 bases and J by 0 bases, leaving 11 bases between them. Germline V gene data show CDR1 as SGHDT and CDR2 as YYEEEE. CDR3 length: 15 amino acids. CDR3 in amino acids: CASSTGLHSYNEQFF. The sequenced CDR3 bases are TGTGCCAGCAGCACAGGGCTTCACTCCTACAATGAG.

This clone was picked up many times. CDR3 in amino acids: CASSLEGRGKAFF. The DNA read from the CDR3 is TGTGCCAGCAGCTTAGAAGGGAGGGGGAAA. The rearrangement uses TRBV7-9 and TRBJ1-1; possibly TRBD1 for D (6 bases). The observed sequence ends 3 residues before the CDR3 terminus, with the missing tail filled in from the germline J gene. Germline CDR1 is SEHNR and CDR2 is FQNEAQ (reference sequence). The CDR3 extends over 13 amino acids.

The CDR3 region is CASTHSQGLSYNSPLHF. CDR3 DNA, as far as it was read: TGTGCCAGTACCCACTCCCAGGGACTCTCCTATAATTCACCC. The chain recombines TRBV19 with TRBJ1-6; D is possibly TRBD1 (5 bases). The read halts 3 residues ahead of the CDR3 end, with the missing end drawn from the germline J gene. Looked up from germline, CDR1 is LNHDA and CDR2 is SQIVND (reference sequence). CDR3 length: 17 amino acids. The ends were cut back, 7 bases at V and 0 bases at J, with 16 bases in the middle.

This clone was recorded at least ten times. The sequenced CDR3 bases are TGCAGTGCTATGGGTACAGCTTACGAG. Its protein product is CSAMGTAYE. The whole CDR3 region reads CSAMGTAYEQYF. This sequence joins TRBV20-1 and TRBJ2-7; D is undetermined. The missing CDR3 end, 3 residues past where the read stops, is filled in from the germline J gene. There are 12 residues in the CDR3. Trimming pared 4 bases from V and 4 bases from J, leaving 11 bases between. Per germline, CDR1 DFQATT and CDR2 SNEGSKA (reference sequence).

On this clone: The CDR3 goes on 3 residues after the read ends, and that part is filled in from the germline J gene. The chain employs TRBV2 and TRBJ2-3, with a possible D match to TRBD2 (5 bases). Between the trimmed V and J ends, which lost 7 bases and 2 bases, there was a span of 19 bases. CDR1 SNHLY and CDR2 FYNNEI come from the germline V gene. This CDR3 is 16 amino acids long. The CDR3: CASKTLADPPTDTQYF. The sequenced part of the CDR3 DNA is TGTGCCAGCAAGACTCTAGCCGACCCCCCCACAGATACG.

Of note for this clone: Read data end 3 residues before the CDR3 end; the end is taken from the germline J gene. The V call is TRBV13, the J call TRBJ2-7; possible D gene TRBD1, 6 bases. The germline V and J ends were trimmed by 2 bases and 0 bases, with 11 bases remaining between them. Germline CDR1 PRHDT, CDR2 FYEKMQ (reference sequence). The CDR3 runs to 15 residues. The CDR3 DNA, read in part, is TGTGCCAGCAGCTTAACAGGGACGGGCTCCTACGAG. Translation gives CASSLTGTGSYE. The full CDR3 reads CASSLTGTGSYEQYF. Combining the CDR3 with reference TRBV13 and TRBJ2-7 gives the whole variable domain AAGVIQSPRHLIKEKRETATLKCYPIPRHDTVYWYQQGPGQDPQFLISFYEKMQSDKGSIPDRFSAQQFSDYHSELNMSSLELGDSALYFCASSLTGTGSYEQYFGPGTRLTVT.

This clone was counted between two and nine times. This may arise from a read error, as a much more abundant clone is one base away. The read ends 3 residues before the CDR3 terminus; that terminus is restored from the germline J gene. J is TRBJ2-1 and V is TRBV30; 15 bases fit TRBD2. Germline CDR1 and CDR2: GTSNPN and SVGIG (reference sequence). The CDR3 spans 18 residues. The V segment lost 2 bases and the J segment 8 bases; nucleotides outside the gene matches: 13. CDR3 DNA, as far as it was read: TGTGCCTGGAGTCCCCCTAGTTGGACTAGCGGGGGGGGCGATGAG. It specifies CAWSPPSWTSGGGDE. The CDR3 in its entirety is CAWSPPSWTSGGGDEQFF.

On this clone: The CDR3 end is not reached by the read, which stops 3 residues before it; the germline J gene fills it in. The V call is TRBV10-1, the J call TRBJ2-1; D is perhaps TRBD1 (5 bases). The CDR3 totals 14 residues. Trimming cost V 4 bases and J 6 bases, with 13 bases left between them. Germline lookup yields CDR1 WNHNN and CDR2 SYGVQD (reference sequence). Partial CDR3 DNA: TGCGCCAGCAGTGTAAACCCAGGGTCCAATGAG. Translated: CASSVNPGSNE. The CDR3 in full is CASSVNPGSNEQFF.

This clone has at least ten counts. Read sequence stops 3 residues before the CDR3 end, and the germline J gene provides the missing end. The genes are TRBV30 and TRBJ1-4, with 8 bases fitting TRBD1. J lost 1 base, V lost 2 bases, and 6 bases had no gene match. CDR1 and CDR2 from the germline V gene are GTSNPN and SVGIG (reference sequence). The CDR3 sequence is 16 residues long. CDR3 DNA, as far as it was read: TGTGCCTGGAGTCCTCAGGGGGCCCAAACTAATGAAAAA. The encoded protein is CAWSPQGAQTNEK. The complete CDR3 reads CAWSPQGAQTNEKLFF.

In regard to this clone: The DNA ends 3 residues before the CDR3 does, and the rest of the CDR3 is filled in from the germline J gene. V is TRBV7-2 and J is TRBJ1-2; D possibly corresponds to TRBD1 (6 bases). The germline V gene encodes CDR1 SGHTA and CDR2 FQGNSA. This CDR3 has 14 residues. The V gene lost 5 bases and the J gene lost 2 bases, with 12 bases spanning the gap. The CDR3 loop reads CASSRITGNYGYTF. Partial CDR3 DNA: TGTGCCAGCAGCAGAATTACAGGGAACTATGGC.

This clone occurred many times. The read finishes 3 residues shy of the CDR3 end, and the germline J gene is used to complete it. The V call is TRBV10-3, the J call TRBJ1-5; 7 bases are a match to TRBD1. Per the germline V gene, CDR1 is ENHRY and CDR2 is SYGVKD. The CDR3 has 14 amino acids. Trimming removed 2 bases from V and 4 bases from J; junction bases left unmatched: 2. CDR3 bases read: TGTGCCATCAGTGAGGGCAGGGGGAATCAGCCC. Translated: CAISEGRGNQP. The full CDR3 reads CAISEGRGNQPQHF.

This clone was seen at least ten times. The DNA read from the CDR3 is TGTGCCTGGTCGACAGGGAGGGGAGAA. Translating it yields CAWSTGRGE. The full CDR3 protein reads CAWSTGRGEAFF. V gene TRBV30 combines with J gene TRBJ1-1; 7 bases match TRBD1. The read ends 3 residues before the CDR3 terminus; that terminus is restored from the germline J gene. The CDR3 length is 12 residues. Looked up from germline, CDR1 is GTSNPN and CDR2 is SVGIG (reference sequence). The complete variable domain, with remaining parts taken from reference TRBV30 and TRBJ1-1, reads SQTIHQWPATLVQPVGSPLSLECTVEGTSNPNLYWYRQAAGRGLQLLFYSVGIGQISSEVPQNLSASRPQDRQFILSSKKLLLSDSGFYLCAWSTGRGEAFFGQGTRLTVV.

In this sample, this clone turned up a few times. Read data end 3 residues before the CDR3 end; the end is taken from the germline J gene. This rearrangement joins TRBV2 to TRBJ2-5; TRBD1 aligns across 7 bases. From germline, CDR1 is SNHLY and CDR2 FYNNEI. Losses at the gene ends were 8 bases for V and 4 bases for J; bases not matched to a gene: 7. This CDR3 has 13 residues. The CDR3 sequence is CASGGTGVETQYF. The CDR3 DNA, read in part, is TGTGCCAGCGGGGGAACAGGGGTAGAGACC. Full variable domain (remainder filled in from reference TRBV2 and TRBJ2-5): EPEVTQTPSHQVTQMGQEVILRCVPISNHLYFYWYRQILGQKVEFLVSFYNNEISEKSEIFDDQFSVERPDGSNFTLKIRSTKLEDSAMYFCASGGTGVETQYFGPGTRLLVL.

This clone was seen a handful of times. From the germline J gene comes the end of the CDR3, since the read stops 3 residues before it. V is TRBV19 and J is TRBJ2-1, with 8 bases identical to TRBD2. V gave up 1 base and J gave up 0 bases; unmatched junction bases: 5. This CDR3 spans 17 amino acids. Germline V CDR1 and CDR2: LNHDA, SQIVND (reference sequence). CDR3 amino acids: CASSIGSGGSSYNEQFF. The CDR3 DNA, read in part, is TGTGCCAGTAGTATAGGGTCGGGGGGGAGCTCCTACAATGAG.

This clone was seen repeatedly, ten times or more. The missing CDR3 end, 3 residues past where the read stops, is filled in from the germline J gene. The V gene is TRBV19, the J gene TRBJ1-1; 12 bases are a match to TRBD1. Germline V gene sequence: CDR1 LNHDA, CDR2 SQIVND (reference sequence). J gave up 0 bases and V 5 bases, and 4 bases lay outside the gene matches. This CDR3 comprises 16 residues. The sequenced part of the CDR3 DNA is TGTGCCAGTAGTGCCGGGACAGGGGGCCTGAACACTGAA. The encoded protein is CASSAGTGGLNTE. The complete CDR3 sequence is CASSAGTGGLNTEAFF. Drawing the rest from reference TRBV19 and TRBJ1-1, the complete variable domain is DGGITQSPKYLFRKEGQNVTLSCEQNLNHDAMYWYRQDPGQGLRLIYYSQIVNDFQKGDIAEGYSVSREKKESFPLTVTSAQKNPTAFYLCASSAGTGGLNTEAFFGQGTRLTVV.

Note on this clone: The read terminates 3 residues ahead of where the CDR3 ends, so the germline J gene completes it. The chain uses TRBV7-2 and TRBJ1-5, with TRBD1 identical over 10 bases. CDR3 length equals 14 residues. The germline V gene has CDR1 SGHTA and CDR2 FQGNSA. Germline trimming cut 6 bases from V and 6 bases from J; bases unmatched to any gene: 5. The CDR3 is CASSDRGPSQPQHF. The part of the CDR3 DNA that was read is TGTGCCAGCAGTGACAGGGGGCCGAGTCAGCCC.

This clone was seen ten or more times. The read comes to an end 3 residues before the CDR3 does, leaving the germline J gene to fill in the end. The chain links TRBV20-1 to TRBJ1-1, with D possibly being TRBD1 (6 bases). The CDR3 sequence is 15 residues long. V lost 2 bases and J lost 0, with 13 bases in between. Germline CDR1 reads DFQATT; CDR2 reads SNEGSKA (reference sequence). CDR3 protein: CSARPPGVLNTEAFF. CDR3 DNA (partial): TGCAGTGCTAGACCCCCAGGGGTCCTGAACACTGAA.

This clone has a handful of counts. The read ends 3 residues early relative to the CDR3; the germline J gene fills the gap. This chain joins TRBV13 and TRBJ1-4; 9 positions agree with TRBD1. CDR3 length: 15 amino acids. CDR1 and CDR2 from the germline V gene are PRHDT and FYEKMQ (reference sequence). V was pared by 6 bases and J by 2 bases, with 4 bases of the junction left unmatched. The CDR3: CASRPTGGTNEKLFF. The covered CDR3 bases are TGTGCCAGCAGGCCTACAGGGGGCACTAATGAAAAA.

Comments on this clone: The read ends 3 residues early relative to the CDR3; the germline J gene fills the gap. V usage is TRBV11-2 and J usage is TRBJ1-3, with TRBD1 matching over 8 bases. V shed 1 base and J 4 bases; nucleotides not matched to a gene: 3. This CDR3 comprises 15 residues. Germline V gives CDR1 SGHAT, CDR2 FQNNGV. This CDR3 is CASSLGTGSGNTIYF. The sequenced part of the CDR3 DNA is TGTGCCAGCAGCTTAGGGACAGGGTCCGGAAACACC.

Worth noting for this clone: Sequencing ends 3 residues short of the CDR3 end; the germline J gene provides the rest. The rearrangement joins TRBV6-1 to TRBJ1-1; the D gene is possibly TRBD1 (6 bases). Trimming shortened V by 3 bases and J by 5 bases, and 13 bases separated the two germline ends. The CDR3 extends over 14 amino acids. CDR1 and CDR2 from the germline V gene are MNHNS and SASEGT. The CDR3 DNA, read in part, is TGTGCCAGCAGTGATACAGCCCAGGGGACTGAA. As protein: CASSDTAQGTE. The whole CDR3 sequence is CASSDTAQGTEAFF.